The TCR beta chain described here comes from a study of identical twins. Only a few counts were recorded for this clonotype. TCRdb fed the 5' RACE reads into MiXCR, producing one record per CDR3 protein. The sample includes 400,000 to 600,000 distinct CDR3 sequences, 20% to 25% seen only once; the top ten take approximately 0.5%. This CDR3 has 20 residues. Germline V gene lookup returns CDR1 SGHTA and CDR2 FQGTGA. V was clipped by 0 bases and J by 3 bases; unmatched bases: 5. These data were likewise used in another study, on yellow fever vaccine responses in identical twins.

This TCR derives from a woman under 30 in good health. The sample comprised CD4+ T cells sorted from blood. This chain connects TRBV7-3 to TRBJ2-6, with 16 bases matching TRBD2. The CDR3 sequence: CASSLTTGTSGRGGANVLTF. CDR3 DNA sequence: TGTGCCAGCAGCTTAACTACGGGGACTAGCGGGAGGGGTGGGGCCAACGTCCTGACTTTC.